Following are 21 T cell receptor beta chains from one sample sequenced in a study of shared clonotypes between healthy human individuals. CD45RO-negative cells were positively selected for CCR7, leaving out terminally differentiated effector memory CD45RA+ cells. TCRdb's table, derived via immunoSEQ multiplex PCR, lists solely in-frame clones and lacks some. The sample holds hundreds of thousands of clones, just over 95% seen once. The sample comprised naive CD8+ T cells sorted from blood. The receptor source for this set is a man aged 25-40 years in good health.

This clone showed up just once. This chain joins TRBV28 and TRBJ2-7; D gene uncertain. The CDR3 sequence is 13 residues long. V was trimmed by 5 bases and J by 2 bases, leaving 10 bases between them. Germline values: CDR1 MDHEN, CDR2 SYDVKM. CDR3 in amino acids: CASSTPDAYEQYF. The CDR3 bases are TGTGCCAGCAGTACTCCGGACGCCTACGAGCAGTACTTC.

This clone was recorded only once. This chain connects TRBV7-8 to TRBJ2-7; TRBD1 agrees at 7 bases. V lost 4 bases, J lost 4 bases, and 13 bases stayed unmatched. CDR1 SGHVS and CDR2 FQNEAQ come from the germline V gene. The CDR3 runs to 16 residues. CDR3 DNA sequence: TGTGCCAGCAGCTATACCCGAGGACAGGAGACATACGAGCAGTACTTC. Protein sequence: CASSYTRGQETYEQYF.

CDR3 loop: CASSPAETGWPDTQYF. The CDR3 DNA is TGCGCCAGCAGCCCAGCCGAGACAGGGTGGCCAGATACGCAGTATTTT. The chain uses TRBV5-1 and TRBJ2-3; 7 bases fit TRBD1. Germline V gene sequence: CDR1 SGHRS, CDR2 YFSETQ. Trimming took 4 bases from V and 4 from J; bases not matched to a gene: 12. The CDR3 is 16 amino acids.

This clone was found once. The gene calls are TRBV7-9 and TRBJ1-2; 8 nucleotides align to TRBD1. This CDR3 has 15 amino acids. V was clipped by 1 base and J by 6 bases; unmatched bases: 7. Germline CDR1 is SEHNR and CDR2 is FQNEAQ (reference sequence). The CDR3: CASSLDRQGKDGYTF. The CDR3 DNA reads TGTGCCAGCAGCTTAGACCGACAGGGGAAGGATGGCTACACCTTC.

V is TRBV2 and J is TRBJ1-5; D remains ambiguous. With 8 bases removed from V and 7 bases from J, the gap between germline ends came to 9 bases. Looked up from germline, CDR1 is SNHLY and CDR2 is FYNNEI. The CDR3 runs to 11 residues. CDR3 nucleotide sequence: TGTGCCAGCGGCCCGGGACAGCCCCAGCATTTT. It codes for CASGPGQPQHF.

Remarks on this clone: This same CDR3 is encoded by further DNA sequences in the sample. In DNA, the CDR3 is TGTGCCAGCAGTCCCCCGGGACAGCCCCAGCATTTT. The encoded protein is CASSPPGQPQHF. The chain carries TRBV27 and TRBJ1-5; D remains ambiguous. Trimming pared 5 bases from V and 7 bases from J, leaving 9 bases between. CDR1 is MNHEY, CDR2 SMNVEV, per germline (reference sequence). The CDR3 has 12 amino acids.

V gene TRBV9 combines with J gene TRBJ2-4; D is unresolved. V lost 3 bases to trimming and J lost 5 bases, with 9 bases between them. The CDR3 consists of 13 residues. The V gene's germline CDR1 is SGDLS and CDR2 YYNGEE. The CDR3 DNA is TGTGCCAGCAGCGCCTCGATAGAAAACATTCAGTACTTC. Translating it yields CASSASIENIQYF. Full variable domain (outside the CDR3, taken from reference TRBV9 and TRBJ2-4): DSGVTQTPKHLITATGQRVTLRCSPRSGDLSVYWYQQSLDQGLQFLIQYYNGEERAKGNILERFSAQQFPDLHSELNLSSLELGDSALYFCASSASIENIQYFGAGTRLSVL.

In nucleotides, the CDR3 is TGCGCCAGCAGCCAAGATGAGGGAGGAGTACCCTACGAGCAGTACTTC. The encoded protein is CASSQDEGGVPYEQYF. The chain employs TRBV4-1 and TRBJ2-7, with D possibly being TRBD2 (6 bases). From germline, CDR1 is MGHRA and CDR2 YSYEKL. V was shortened by 0 bases and J by 2 bases, with 14 bases between the two germline ends. This CDR3 has 16 residues.

The CDR3 DNA reads TGTGCCAGCAGCTTAGCCGGGGGCATTCAGCCCCAGCATTTT. Translation gives CASSLAGGIQPQHF. This chain connects TRBV7-6 to TRBJ1-5; tentatively, D is TRBD1 (6 bases). This CDR3 is 14 amino acids long. From germline, CDR1 is SGHVS and CDR2 FNYEAQ. V was shortened by 0 bases and J by 6 bases, with 9 bases between the two germline ends.

The chain combines TRBV27 with TRBJ2-1; D tentatively reads TRBD1 or TRBD2 (6 bases each). V was pared by 7 bases and J by 1 base, with 14 bases between. Germline CDR1 reads MNHEY; CDR2 reads SMNVEV (reference sequence). There are 15 residues in the CDR3. The CDR3 loop is CASTAGQGSYNEQFF. The CDR3 DNA follows: TGTGCCAGCACCGCGGGACAAGGTTCCTACAATGAGCAGTTCTTC.

As concerns this clone: This sample includes further DNA sequences coding for the same CDR3. The rearrangement links TRBV27 to TRBJ1-5, with D perhaps TRBD1 (5 bases). Germline V gene sequence: CDR1 MNHEY, CDR2 SMNVEV (reference sequence). The V end lost 4 bases, the J end lost 4 bases, and 8 bases lay between the germline ends. CDR3 length: 13 residues. CDR3 loop: CASSWGSNQPQHF. The DNA of the CDR3 is TGTGCCAGCAGTTGGGGCAGTAATCAGCCCCAGCATTTT.

This chain links TRBV6-4 with TRBJ1-5; D not resolved. Germline loops: CDR1 MRHNA, CDR2 SNTAGT. The V end was cut by 4 bases, the J end by 5 bases, with 9 bases between. This CDR3 has 13 residues. In DNA form, the CDR3 reads TGTGCCAGCAGTGTCAATCAATATCAGCCCCAGCATTTT. This sequence encodes CASSVNQYQPQHF.

The chain couples TRBV9 to TRBJ2-5, with D tentatively TRBD1 or TRBD2 (5 bases each). There are 14 residues in the CDR3. Germline assignment: CDR1 SGDLS and CDR2 YYNGEE. Trimming stripped 6 bases from V and 1 base from J, with 13 bases between. The CDR3: CASNPGTLQETQYF. CDR3 coding DNA: TGTGCCAGCAACCCAGGGACGCTCCAAGAGACCCAGTACTTC.

The rearrangement uses TRBV7-6 and TRBJ2-2; D is uncertain. CDR3 length: 11 residues. Germline V gene lookup returns CDR1 SGHVS and CDR2 FNYEAQ. V was clipped by 6 bases and J by 1 base, with 0 bases between them. For the CDR3, the DNA is TGTGCCAGCAGGAACACCGGGGAGCTGTTTTTT. Encoded protein: CASRNTGELFF.

The CDR3 nucleotides read TGTGCCAGCACCCGTGACTCTTATTACACAGATACGCAGTATTTT. The encoded protein is CASTRDSYYTDTQYF. The chain carries TRBV28 and TRBJ2-3; D is unresolved. The V end was cut by 7 bases, the J end by 2 bases, with 16 bases between. This CDR3 is built from 15 residues. CDR1 and CDR2 from the germline V gene are MDHEN and SYDVKM.

In this sample, this clone turned up once. This chain uses TRBV7-9 with TRBJ2-3, with D perhaps matching TRBD1 (6 bases). CDR1 SEHNR and CDR2 FQNEAQ come from the germline V gene (reference sequence). The V gene lost 5 bases and the J gene lost 2 bases, with 17 bases spanning the gap. The CDR3 contains 16 residues. The chain's CDR3 is CASSPPGEPITDTQYF. DNA for the CDR3: TGTGCCAGCAGCCCACCAGGGGAGCCTATCACAGATACGCAGTATTTT. The variable domain in full, with the rest retrieved from reference TRBV7-9 and TRBJ2-3, is DTGVSQNPRHKITKRGQNVTFRCDPISEHNRLYWYRQTLGQGPEFLTYFQNEAQLEKSRLLSDRFSAERPKGSFSTLEIQRTEQGDSAMYLCASSPPGEPITDTQYFGPGTRLTVL.

Worth noting for this clone: Other DNA sequences in the same sample also yield this CDR3. The chain is built from TRBV27 and TRBJ1-2, with D hard to call. The CDR3 has 11 residues. The germline V and J ends were trimmed by 5 bases and 8 bases, with 9 bases remaining between them. CDR1 is MNHEY, CDR2 SMNVEV, per germline (reference sequence). The CDR3 sequence: CASSGVGGYTF. The CDR3 region has the DNA TGTGCCAGCAGTGGGGTGGGCGGCTACACCTTC.

This chain connects TRBV6-5 to TRBJ2-3; tentative D call: TRBD1 (6 bases). The CDR3 covers 15 residues. The V end was cut by 7 bases, the J end by 1 base, with 15 bases between. Looked up from germline, CDR1 is MNHEY and CDR2 is SVGAGI. This CDR3 is CASKRAGARTDTQYF. The CDR3 bases are TGTGCCAGCAAACGCGCAGGGGCTCGCACAGATACGCAGTATTTT.

CDR3 region: CATSSRDAYEQYF. The CDR3, as DNA: TGTGCCACCAGCTCCCGGGACGCCTACGAGCAGTACTTC. The rearrangement links TRBV15 to TRBJ2-7; D may correspond to TRBD1 or TRBD2 (5 bases each). The CDR3 consists of 13 residues. Germline V gene lookup returns CDR1 LNHNV and CDR2 YYDKDF (reference sequence). V lost 5 bases and J 2 bases, leaving 10 bases between the germline ends.

The chain employs TRBV27 and TRBJ1-5, with D perhaps TRBD1 (6 bases). CDR3 length: 15 amino acids. CDR1 and CDR2 from the germline V gene are MNHEY and SMNVEV (reference sequence). V lost 3 bases and J lost 4, with 13 bases in between. As DNA, the CDR3 is TGTGCCAGCAGTTTGTTCGGGGGGACAAATCAGCCCCAGCATTTT. Its translation: CASSLFGGTNQPQHF.

The chain uses TRBV19 and TRBJ2-5, with TRBD1 matching over 9 bases. The CDR3 is made up of 14 amino acids. Germline loops: CDR1 LNHDA, CDR2 SQIVND (reference sequence). J gave up 2 bases and V 6 bases, and 4 bases lay outside the gene matches. As DNA, the CDR3 is TGTGCCAGTAGGGTAGGACAGGGGCAAGAGACCCAGTACTTC. Translated, it gives CASRVGQGQETQYF.